Following are 20 T cell receptor beta chains from one sample sequenced in a study of T cell responses to AZD1222 COVID-19 vaccine. Generated by immunoSEQ multiplex PCR, the TCRdb table keeps only in-frame clones and is missing some. The repertoire consists of approximately 200,000 clones, with about 95% occurring once and the leading ten covering roughly 1.8%. The specimen comprised peripheral blood, sampled 28 days after the second dose of the MenACWY control vaccine. Receptors originate from an adult who received the MenACWY meningococcal vaccine as a control.

This chain uses TRBV27 with TRBJ2-5, with D perhaps TRBD1 or TRBD2 (7 bases each). The CDR3 is 15 residues long. V gave up 5 bases and J gave up 5 bases, with 18 bases separating them. Germline V CDR1 and CDR2: MNHEY, SMNVEV (reference sequence). CDR3 DNA sequence: TGTGCCAGCAGTCCAGATACAGGGGAGGGGGAGACCCAGTACTTC. This codes for CASSPDTGEGETQYF.

The chain joins TRBV28 to TRBJ1-5; D remains unclear. CDR1 is MDHEN and CDR2 is SYDVKM in the germline V gene. V shed 3 bases and J shed 3 bases, with 9 bases lying between them. The CDR3 runs to 14 residues. This CDR3 is CASSLLGYNQPQHF. CDR3 sequence (DNA): TGTGCCAGCAGTTTGTTGGGGTACAATCAGCCCCAGCATTTT.

The chain combines TRBV15 with TRBJ2-3; 8 bases align to TRBD1. The CDR3 sequence is 15 residues long. The trim removed 3 bases at V and 3 bases at J, leaving 5 bases unmatched. From germline, CDR1 is LNHNV and CDR2 YYDKDF (reference sequence). The chain's CDR3 is CATSSWTGMTDTQYF. The CDR3 bases are TGTGCCACCAGCAGTTGGACAGGGATGACAGATACGCAGTATTTT.

The chain links TRBV30 to TRBJ2-1, with 8 bases aligning to TRBD1. This CDR3 has 14 amino acids. The germline CDR1 and CDR2 sequences are GTSNPN and SVGIG (reference sequence). V trimming: 2 bases; J trimming: 8 bases; junction bases outside the gene matches: 8. Written as DNA, the CDR3 is TGTGCCTGGAGTACCGGACAGGGTTTGGATGAGCAGTTCTTC. Translating it yields CAWSTGQGLDEQFF. Together with reference TRBV30 and TRBJ2-1, the CDR3 gives the full variable domain: SQTIHQWPATLVQPVGSPLSLECTVEGTSNPNLYWYRQAAGRGLQLLFYSVGIGQISSEVPQNLSASRPQDRQFILSSKKLLLSDSGFYLCAWSTGQGLDEQFFGPGTRLTVL.

The chain uses TRBV18 and TRBJ1-2, with a tentative D call TRBD1 (5 bases). Germline CDR1 reads KGHSH; CDR2 reads LQKENI. The CDR3 is made up of 15 amino acids. Trimming removed 2 bases at V and 7 bases at J, with 17 bases between. The CDR3 sequence: CASSPSSGREGGYTF. Written as DNA, the CDR3 is TGTGCCAGCTCACCATCGTCGGGCAGGGAGGGTGGCTACACCTTC.

The gene calls are TRBV19 and TRBJ1-5, with a tentative D call TRBD1 (5 bases). Trimming left V 1 base short and J 5 bases short, with 12 bases between. CDR1 is LNHDA and CDR2 is SQIVND in the germline V gene (reference sequence). The CDR3 extends over 15 amino acids. The CDR3 region has the DNA TGTGCCAGTAGTATAGCCGACAGACTATATCAGCCCCAGCATTTT. Translated, it gives CASSIADRLYQPQHF. Filled out from reference TRBV19 and TRBJ1-5, the complete variable domain reads DGGITQSPKYLFRKEGQNVTLSCEQNLNHDAMYWYRQDPGQGLRLIYYSQIVNDFQKGDIAEGYSVSREKKESFPLTVTSAQKNPTAFYLCASSIADRLYQPQHFGDGTRLSIL.

The V call is TRBV6-2 or TRBV6-3, the J call TRBJ2-5, with TRBD2 matching 8 bases. Germline trimming cut 6 bases from V and 1 base from J; bases unmatched to any gene: 4. Looked up from germline, CDR1 is MNHEY and CDR2 is SVGEGT. The CDR3 extends over 14 amino acids. CDR3 bases: TGTGCCAGCAGCCCACTAGCGGCCCAAGAGACCCAGTACTTC. Its protein is CASSPLAAQETQYF.

V usage is TRBV5-4 and J usage is TRBJ2-7, with no clear D. The germline V gene encodes CDR1 SGHNT and CDR2 YYREEE (reference sequence). Trimming took 4 bases from V and 5 from J, leaving 16 bases between them. The CDR3 is 14 residues long. CDR3 residues: CASSPRLTSDEQYF. The CDR3 nucleotides are TGTGCCAGCAGCCCCCGCCTCACCTCGGACGAGCAGTACTTC.

The chain recombines TRBV6-4 with TRBJ1-3, with D hard to call. Trimming stripped 3 bases from V and 4 bases from J, with 10 bases between. CDR3 length: 14 residues. The germline gives CDR1 MRHNA, CDR2 SNTAGT. The chain's CDR3 is CASSEGEVGNTIYF. DNA of the CDR3: TGTGCCAGCAGTGAGGGAGAGGTCGGAAACACCATATATTTT.

The gene calls are TRBV28 and TRBJ2-5; D call uncertain. The V gene's germline CDR1 is MDHEN and CDR2 SYDVKM. Trimming pared 5 bases from V and 1 base from J, leaving 8 bases between. The CDR3 extends over 13 amino acids. The CDR3 DNA is TGTGCCAGCAGTATCGACACCCAAGAGACCCAGTACTTC. It codes for CASSIDTQETQYF.

The V and J genes are TRBV9 and TRBJ2-3, with 7 bases lining up with TRBD1. Germline trimming cut 4 bases from V and 2 bases from J; bases unmatched to any gene: 10. The germline gives CDR1 SGDLS, CDR2 YYNGEE. The CDR3 covers 16 residues. As DNA, the CDR3 is TGTGCCAGCAGCCCGCGACAGGGAATGAACACAGATACGCAGTATTTT. It encodes CASSPRQGMNTDTQYF.

The count of this clone is one. The V gene is TRBV7-9, the J gene TRBJ1-3; D unresolved. Trimming took 5 bases from V and 2 from J, leaving 19 bases between them. The germline CDR1 and CDR2 sequences are SEHNR and FQNEAQ (reference sequence). The CDR3 loop spans 17 amino acids. CDR3: CASSPSGEGSAGNTIYF. The CDR3 coding sequence is TGTGCCAGCAGCCCCAGTGGGGAGGGATCGGCTGGAAACACCATATATTTT.

This sequence joins TRBV28 and TRBJ1-1; D gene unclear. Germline CDR1 is MDHEN and CDR2 is SYDVKM. This CDR3 comprises 13 residues. The V gene lost 5 bases and the J gene lost 0 bases, with 7 bases spanning the gap. The CDR3 here is CASSRTVNTEAFF. The CDR3 DNA sequence: TGTGCCAGCAGTCGGACGGTGAACACTGAAGCTTTCTTT.

V and J are TRBV4-1 and TRBJ2-7; D is uncertain. Trimming left V 0 bases short and J 4 bases short, with 7 bases between. Germline values: CDR1 MGHRA, CDR2 YSYEKL. This CDR3 is 13 amino acids long. CDR3 loop: CASSQDLGYEQYF. In DNA, the CDR3 is TGCGCCAGCAGCCAAGATTTAGGGTACGAGCAGTACTTC.

This CDR3 reads CASSSWGGLSEAFF. CDR3 sequence (DNA): TGTGCCAGCAGCTCTTGGGGGGGCCTCTCTGAAGCTTTCTTT. J is TRBJ1-1 and V is TRBV5-4, with D perhaps matching TRBD1 (6 bases). This CDR3 has 14 residues. Germline V gene sequence: CDR1 SGHNT, CDR2 YYREEE (reference sequence). The V and J ends lost 3 bases and 6 bases respectively, with 15 bases between them.

The chain recombines TRBV9 with TRBJ2-4; 11 nucleotides line up with TRBD2. CDR3 length: 16 amino acids. Losses at the gene ends were 3 bases for V and 8 bases for J; bases not matched to a gene: 10. Germline lookup yields CDR1 SGDLS and CDR2 YYNGEE. CDR3 sequence: CASSEQRLAGLDIQYF. The CDR3 region has the DNA TGTGCCAGCAGCGAACAAAGACTAGCGGGATTGGACATTCAGTACTTC.

The gene calls are TRBV27 and TRBJ1-1, with D unresolved. V gave up 3 bases and J gave up 1 base, with 9 bases separating them. The CDR3 runs 14 residues. Per the germline V gene, CDR1 is MNHEY and CDR2 is SMNVEV (reference sequence). The CDR3 here is CASSFGQPNTEAFF. CDR3 nucleotides: TGTGCCAGCAGTTTTGGTCAACCGAACACTGAAGCTTTCTTT.

In this sample, this clone turned up once. The chain combines TRBV27 with TRBJ1-2; D remains ambiguous. The CDR3 runs to 14 residues. Germline CDR1 is MNHEY and CDR2 is SMNVEV (reference sequence). The V gene lost 5 bases and the J gene lost 0 bases, with 10 bases spanning the gap. CDR3 DNA sequence: TGTGCCAGCAGTACCGCGCGGACTAACTATGGCTACACCTTC. This sequence encodes CASSTARTNYGYTF.

The J gene is TRBJ2-2, the V gene TRBV5-5; TRBD1 or TRBD2 may be the D gene (6 bases each). Per the germline V gene, CDR1 is SGHKS and CDR2 is YYEKEE (reference sequence). Trimming left V 0 bases short and J 4 bases short, with 16 bases between. CDR3 length equals 17 residues. The CDR3 DNA follows: TGTGCCAGCAGCTTGGACAGGGAGGTTCCGTTCACCGGGGAGCTGTTTTTT. Protein product: CASSLDREVPFTGELFF.

This chain links TRBV7-9 with TRBJ1-4, with D possibly being TRBD1 (6 bases). Germline V CDR1 and CDR2: SEHNR, FQNEAQ (reference sequence). Trimming left V 0 bases short and J 6 bases short, with 17 bases between. CDR3 length: 17 amino acids. The CDR3 protein is CASSLAGLGASDEKLFF. In DNA, the CDR3 is TGTGCCAGCAGCTTAGCGGGCCTGGGGGCCTCGGATGAAAAACTGTTTTTT.